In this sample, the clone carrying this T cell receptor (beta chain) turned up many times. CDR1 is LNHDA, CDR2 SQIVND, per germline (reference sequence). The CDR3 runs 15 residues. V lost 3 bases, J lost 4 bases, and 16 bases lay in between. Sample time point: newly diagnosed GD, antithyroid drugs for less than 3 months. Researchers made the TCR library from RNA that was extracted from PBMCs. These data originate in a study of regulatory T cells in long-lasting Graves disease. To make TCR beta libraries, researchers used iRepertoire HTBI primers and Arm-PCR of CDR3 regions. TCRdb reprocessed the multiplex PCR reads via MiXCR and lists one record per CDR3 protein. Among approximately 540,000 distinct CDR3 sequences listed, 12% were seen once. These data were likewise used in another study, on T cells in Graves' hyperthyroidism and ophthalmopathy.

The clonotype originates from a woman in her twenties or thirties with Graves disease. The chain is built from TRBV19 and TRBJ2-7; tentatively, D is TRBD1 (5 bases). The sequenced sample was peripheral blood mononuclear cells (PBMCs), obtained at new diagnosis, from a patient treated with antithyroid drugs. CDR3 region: CASSMSAGYMYEQYF. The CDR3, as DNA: TGTGCCAGTAGTATGTCGGCAGGGTATATGTACGAGCAGTACTTC.